These 26 T cell receptor beta chains were all obtained from the same sample, sequenced in a study of early T cells in non-severe SARS-CoV-2 infection listed by TCRdb under 2021. Library generation was performed with 5' RACE. Reads for this sample came from a NextSeq 500. TCRdb cleaned the public reads at Q25 with fastp, built clones with MiXCR and kept in-frame beta chains. Rows are combined by CDR3 protein, so each entry shows the most common genes and DNA. Recorded for this sample are about 31,000 distinct CDR3 sequences; roughly 6.6% of them occurred a single time. The ten most abundant clones make up about 13% of the sample. Here the sequenced sample was whole blood, taken at baseline. The receptors were sampled from an adult who was a healthcare worker with PCR-confirmed SARS-CoV-2 infection or an uninfected control (not recorded which).

This clonotype was seen repeatedly, ten times or more. This sequence joins TRBV5-1 and TRBJ2-7; D remains unclear. CDR1 SGHRS and CDR2 YFSETQ come from the germline V gene. V was pared by 5 bases and J by 1 base, with 10 bases between. The CDR3 extends over 13 amino acids. The CDR3 bases are TGCGCCAGCAGTCGAGGCCTTTCCTACGAGCAGTACTTC. Translating it yields CASSRGLSYEQYF.

This sequence joins TRBV6-1 and TRBJ2-7; TRBD2 agrees at 9 bases. The CDR3 covers 18 residues. The trim removed 1 base at V and 2 bases at J, leaving 12 bases unmatched. Germline lookup yields CDR1 MNHNS and CDR2 SASEGT. The CDR3 coding sequence is TGTGCCAGCAGTGAAGATTGGCTAGCGGGAAATAGTCCCTACGAGCAGTACGTC. Translating it yields CASSEDWLAGNSPYEQYV.

This clonotype occurred a few times. This chain joins TRBV7-9 and TRBJ2-7; D is uncertain. This CDR3 contains 15 residues. Germline CDR1 and CDR2: SEHNR and FQNEAQ (reference sequence). Trimming removed 1 base from V and 0 bases from J, with 10 bases in between. CDR3 coding DNA: TGTGCCAGCAGCTTAGGGGCAGGTAGCTCCTACGAGCAGTACGTC. Encoded protein: CASSLGAGSSYEQYV.

This clonotype was counted between two and nine times. The V and J genes are TRBV18 and TRBJ1-5, with no clear D. Trimming shortened V by 1 base and J by 7 bases, and 8 bases separated the two germline ends. Germline V gene sequence: CDR1 KGHSH, CDR2 LQKENI. The CDR3 is 13 residues long. CDR3 bases: TGTGCCAGCTCACCACTCCCGTTCCAGCCCCAGCATTTT. The encoded protein is CASSPLPFQPQHF.

This clonotype occurred many times. The J gene is TRBJ1-5, the V gene TRBV6-5, with a possible D match to TRBD1 (5 bases). Trimming pared 6 bases from V and 3 bases from J, leaving 9 bases between. This CDR3 comprises 13 residues. Per germline, CDR1 MNHEY and CDR2 SVGAGI. The CDR3 is CASRLGDNQPQHF. CDR3 bases: TGTGCCAGCAGGTTGGGGGACAATCAGCCCCAGCATTTT.

This clonotype was seen a handful of times. The chain couples TRBV27 to TRBJ2-1; the D call may be TRBD1 or TRBD2 (5 bases each). The germline V and J ends were trimmed by 8 bases and 5 bases, with 22 bases remaining between them. Per germline, CDR1 MNHEY and CDR2 SMNVEV (reference sequence). The CDR3 spans 16 residues. Here the CDR3 reads CASSSWGRSENNEQFF. For the CDR3, the DNA is TGTGCCAGCTCGTCTTGGGGGAGAAGCGAAAACAATGAGCAGTTCTTC.

Many counts were recorded for this clonotype. V usage is TRBV6-5 and J usage is TRBJ2-7; D remains ambiguous. The germline gives CDR1 MNHEY, CDR2 SVGAGI. CDR3 length: 14 amino acids. Trimming shortened V by 4 bases and J by 2 bases, and 12 bases separated the two germline ends. The CDR3 bases are TGTGCCAGCAGTTGGCGGTCTGGCGCCTACGAGCAGTACTTC. Translation gives CASSWRSGAYEQYF.

The V and J genes are TRBV3-1 and TRBJ2-7, with D perhaps matching TRBD1 (6 bases). There are 17 residues in the CDR3. Germline CDR1 LGHDT, CDR2 YNNKEL (reference sequence). The germline V and J ends were trimmed by 3 bases and 0 bases, with 18 bases remaining between them. This chain's CDR3 is CASSQGAGHQTSYEQYF. In nucleotides, the CDR3 is TGTGCCAGCAGCCAGGGGGCGGGCCATCAAACCTCCTACGAGCAGTACTTC.

This clonotype was observed at least ten times. The chain uses TRBV4-3 and TRBJ2-3; 7 nucleotides agree with TRBD2. Per the germline V gene, CDR1 is LGHNA and CDR2 is YSLEER. V was pared by 4 bases and J by 0 bases, with 10 bases of the junction left unmatched. This CDR3 is built from 17 residues. CDR3 residues: CASSPLLSGASTDTQYF. In nucleotides, the CDR3 is TGCGCCAGCAGCCCCCTCCTGAGCGGGGCTAGCACAGATACGCAGTATTTT.

This clonotype was counted ten times or more. V and J are TRBV20-1 and TRBJ2-7; D may be TRBD1 (6 bases). The V end lost 0 bases, the J end lost 5 bases, and 11 bases lay between the germline ends. CDR1 and CDR2 (germline): DFQATT, SNEGSKA (reference sequence). The CDR3 runs to 13 residues. For the CDR3, the DNA is TGCAGTGCTAGAGACAGGGGAAGTAACGAGCAGTACTTC. Translating gives CSARDRGSNEQYF.

This clonotype was recorded many times. This chain joins TRBV3-1 and TRBJ2-7; 9 bases line up with TRBD2. The CDR3 spans 18 residues. Germline CDR1 reads LGHDT; CDR2 reads YNNKEL (reference sequence). Trimming at V came to 4 bases and at J to 2 bases, leaving 15 bases not matched to a gene. Written as DNA, the CDR3 is TGTGCCAGCAGCCTCCTTTTCGAGCTAGCGGGAATCCCCTACGAGCAGTACGTC. Its protein product is CASSLLFELAGIPYEQYV.

This clonotype rates as medium-sized (0.01 to 0.1%). The chain links TRBV6-5 to TRBJ2-2, with 8 positions matching TRBD2. The CDR3 spans 19 residues. J lost 7 bases, V lost 0 bases, and 16 bases had no gene match. The germline gives CDR1 MNHEY, CDR2 SVGAGI. The CDR3 nucleotides are TGTGCCAGCAGTTACTCGATATCACGAGCGGGAGCCCTCGGCGGGGAGCTGTTTTTT. Translating gives CASSYSISRAGALGGELFF.

The rearrangement links TRBV6-5 to TRBJ2-6; 14 bases are shared with TRBD2. CDR3 size: 19 residues. V lost 6 bases and J lost 3; bases outside the gene matches: 10. Germline CDR1 MNHEY, CDR2 SVGAGI. The CDR3 region is CASRPGLAGDLNGANVLTF. In nucleotides, the CDR3 is TGTGCCAGCAGACCGGGACTAGCGGGAGATCTAAATGGGGCCAACGTCCTGACTTTC.

This clonotype was recorded at least ten times. The chain links TRBV20-1 to TRBJ2-1; 9 bases agree with TRBD2. Trimming at V came to 4 bases and at J to 6 bases, leaving 13 bases not matched to a gene. The CDR3 totals 16 residues. Germline loops: CDR1 DFQATT, CDR2 SNEGSKA (reference sequence). CDR3 nucleotide sequence: TGCAGTGCTACCCTACTGGTAGCGGGAGTTGGCAATGAGCAGTTCTTC. This encodes CSATLLVAGVGNEQFF.

This clonotype was detected a few times. The chain uses TRBV7-2 and TRBJ2-3; D perhaps matches TRBD2 (7 bases). Trimming stripped 2 bases from V and 0 bases from J, with 9 bases between. The germline CDR1 and CDR2 sequences are SGHTA and FQGNSA. The CDR3 consists of 15 residues. The CDR3 protein is CASSLRGASTDTQYF. In nucleotides, the CDR3 is TGTGCCAGCAGCTTACGGGGGGCTAGCACAGATACGCAGTATTTT.

The chain uses TRBV4-1 and TRBJ1-2; 7 nucleotides match TRBD1. CDR1 MGHRA and CDR2 YSYEKL come from the germline V gene. The CDR3 consists of 14 residues. The junction had 2 bases not matched to a gene; V was cut back by 0 bases and J by 4 bases. CDR3 DNA sequence: TGCGCCAGCAGCCAAGAAGACAGGGTCTATGGCTACACCTTC. Translating it yields CASSQEDRVYGYTF.

This clonotype was recorded many times. The V and J genes are TRBV5-6 and TRBJ2-7; 7 bases match TRBD1. Germline assignment: CDR1 SGHDT and CDR2 YYEEEE. This CDR3 is 13 amino acids long. V dropped 0 bases and J dropped 5; count of bases not matched to a gene: 2. CDR3 DNA: TGTGCCAGCAGCTTGGGACAGGGTGACGAGCAGTACTTC. It encodes CASSLGQGDEQYF.

The chain combines TRBV2 with TRBJ2-1, with TRBD1 as a possible D gene (5 bases). V gave up 6 bases and J gave up 11 bases, with 14 bases separating them. This CDR3 has 12 amino acids. Germline CDR1 reads SNHLY; CDR2 reads FYNNEI. CDR3 region: CASRGQGPQQFF. The CDR3 DNA sequence: TGTGCCAGCAGGGGTCAGGGCCCCCAGCAGTTCTTC.

This clonotype was detected only once. A read error may explain this, as a much larger clone is one base away. The chain has TRBV29-1 and TRBJ1-1, with a possible D match to TRBD1 (5 bases). The germline gives CDR1 SQVTM, CDR2 ANQGSEA. The CDR3 length is 10 residues. V was clipped by 8 bases and J by 4 bases, with 8 bases between them. The CDR3 nucleotides read TGCAGCATTGGGGGCACTGAAGCTTTCTTT. It specifies CSIGGTEAFF.

This clonotype was detected ten times or more. J is TRBJ2-7 and V is TRBV6-2 or TRBV6-3, with 7 bases that match TRBD1. Germline lookup yields CDR1 MNHEY and CDR2 SVGEGT. V was clipped by 8 bases and J by 3 bases; unmatched bases: 13. This CDR3 spans 15 amino acids. The CDR3, as DNA: TGTGCCAGCGCCAGGACCGGGACAGAGTACTACGAGCAGTACTTC. It codes for CASARTGTEYYEQYF.

The sample holds many counts of this clonotype. V is TRBV12-3 or TRBV12-4 and J is TRBJ1-1; D possibly corresponds to TRBD1 (6 bases). CDR3 length: 13 amino acids. Trimming took 5 bases from V and 4 from J, leaving 11 bases between them. CDR3 loop: CASSPQGRTEAFF. CDR3 in DNA: TGTGCCAGCAGTCCTCAGGGGCGCACTGAAGCTTTCTTT.

The chain couples TRBV7-9 to TRBJ2-3; 9 nucleotides line up with TRBD1. The V gene end was trimmed by 4 bases and the J gene end by 1 base; junction bases not matched to a gene: 6. Germline V gene data show CDR1 as SEHNR and CDR2 as FQNEAQ (reference sequence). The CDR3 has 16 amino acids. CDR3 DNA sequence: TGTGCCAGCAGCTGGGGACAGGGTTCGCGCACAGATACGCAGTATTTT. This gives the protein CASSWGQGSRTDTQYF.

In this sample, this clonotype turned up many times. V and J are TRBV7-9 and TRBJ1-1; no definite D call. The CDR3 consists of 13 residues. Trimming removed 3 bases at V and 0 bases at J, with 5 bases between. The germline gives CDR1 SEHNR, CDR2 FQNEAQ (reference sequence). The CDR3 DNA follows: TGTGCCAGCAGCTTCGGCTTGAACACTGAAGCTTTCTTT. This gives the protein CASSFGLNTEAFF.

CDR3 loop: CSAPDRPGGETQYF. In nucleotides, the CDR3 is TGCAGTGCTCCAGACAGGCCGGGGGGAGAGACCCAGTACTTC. J is TRBJ2-5 and V is TRBV20-1; a weak D match, TRBD2 (7 bases). The V gene's germline CDR1 is DFQATT and CDR2 SNEGSKA (reference sequence). Trimming shortened V by 5 bases and J by 4 bases, and 17 bases separated the two germline ends. This CDR3 comprises 14 residues.

This clonotype was observed many times. The CDR3 spells CASSQDRSNTEAFF. Here the CDR3 DNA reads TGCGCCAGCAGCCAAGATAGGTCGAACACTGAAGCTTTCTTT. This chain links TRBV4-3 with TRBJ1-1, with D uncertain. Germline loops: CDR1 LGHNA, CDR2 YSLEER. V was cut by 0 bases and J by 1 base, with 6 bases left in between. This CDR3 has 14 residues.

The chain combines TRBV3-1 with TRBJ2-7, with no clear D. The germline CDR1 and CDR2 sequences are LGHDT and YNNKEL (reference sequence). The CDR3 contains 17 residues. V was shortened by 1 base and J by 2 bases, with 18 bases between the two germline ends. CDR3 nucleotides: TGTGCCAGCAGCCAAGGGTTGTTTTCTACGTCGCCCTACGAGCAGTACGTC. Its protein product is CASSQGLFSTSPYEQYV.